These 15 T cell receptor beta chains were all obtained from the same sample, sequenced in a study of T cell changes during pregnancy in multiple sclerosis. Sequenced by immunoSEQ multiplex PCR; TCRdb stores in-frame clones only, minus some. The sample has 38,000 or so clones, around 93% seen once. Sample: CD4+ T cells from peripheral blood mononuclear cells, taken in the second trimester of pregnancy. These receptor sequences come from a female donor with multiple sclerosis, enrolled in a pregnancy study.

V and J are TRBV10-3 and TRBJ2-2, with TRBD1 identical over 7 bases. The CDR3 totals 16 residues. The germline gives CDR1 ENHRY, CDR2 SYGVKD. The trim removed 0 bases at V and 2 bases at J, leaving 3 bases unmatched. CDR3 bases: TGTGCCATCAGTGAGTCACGACAGGGAAACACCGGGGAGCTGTTTTTT. This gives the protein CAISESRQGNTGELFF.

J is TRBJ1-5 and V is TRBV19; weak D call: TRBD1 (6 bases). The CDR3 is made up of 14 amino acids. Germline V gene lookup returns CDR1 LNHDA and CDR2 SQIVND (reference sequence). V dropped 1 base and J dropped 2 bases, with 6 bases sitting between them. The CDR3 sequence is CASSIGQGNQPQHF. CDR3 nucleotide sequence: TGTGCCAGTAGTATAGGACAGGGCAATCAGCCCCAGCATTTT. Full variable domain (missing parts from reference TRBV19 and TRBJ1-5): DGGITQSPKYLFRKEGQNVTLSCEQNLNHDAMYWYRQDPGQGLRLIYYSQIVNDFQKGDIAEGYSVSREKKESFPLTVTSAQKNPTAFYLCASSIGQGNQPQHFGDGTRLSIL.

The rearrangement links TRBV18 to TRBJ2-4; TRBD1 might be the D (6 bases). Trimming cost V 4 bases and J 3 bases, with 16 bases left between them. CDR1 is KGHSH, CDR2 LQKENI, per germline. This CDR3 is built from 16 residues. CDR3 nucleotide sequence: TGTGCCAGCTCACTCCTCCCCCCAGGGGACAAAAACATTCAGTACTTC. It is translated as CASSLLPPGDKNIQYF.

This clone has just one count. The chain joins TRBV6-4 to TRBJ2-1; maybe TRBD2 (6 bases). V was pared by 10 bases and J by 3 bases, with 34 bases between. Germline CDR1 is MRHNA and CDR2 is SNTAGT. The CDR3 spans 20 residues. The CDR3 protein is CATPREQTGTANYLYNEQFF. The CDR3, as DNA: TGTGCCACCCCCAGGGAACAAACCGGGACTGCGAATTACCTCTACAATGAGCAGTTCTTC.

This chain uses TRBV2 with TRBJ2-1, with TRBD1 identical over 8 bases. Germline loops: CDR1 SNHLY, CDR2 FYNNEI. Trimming removed 6 bases from V and 4 bases from J; junction bases left unmatched: 11. The CDR3 is 16 residues long. The CDR3 is CASSLRGQSRYNEQFF. CDR3 coding DNA: TGTGCCAGCAGCCTCAGGGGGCAGTCCCGATACAATGAGCAGTTCTTC.

J is TRBJ1-1 and V is TRBV27; TRBD1 matches at 10 bases. V trimming: 3 bases; J trimming: 0 bases; junction bases outside the gene matches: 4. The CDR3 is 16 amino acids. From germline, CDR1 is MNHEY and CDR2 SMNVEV (reference sequence). In DNA form, the CDR3 reads TGTGCCAGCAGTTTGGCCGGGACAGGGGTGAACACTGAAGCTTTCTTT. This gives the protein CASSLAGTGVNTEAFF.

The rearrangement uses TRBV19 and TRBJ1-5; 8 bases agree with TRBD1. The CDR3 loop spans 17 amino acids. V dropped 0 bases and J dropped 4; count of bases not matched to a gene: 8. From germline, CDR1 is LNHDA and CDR2 SQIVND (reference sequence). In DNA, the CDR3 is TGTGCCAGTAGTATAGATCGTACGAGGACAGGGAATCAGCCCCAGCATTTT. This translates into CASSIDRTRTGNQPQHF.

J is TRBJ2-4 and V is TRBV7-2; 10 bases agree with TRBD2. Trimming cost V 4 bases and J 1 base; bases outside gene matches: 10. This CDR3 is 18 amino acids long. Germline V lookup: CDR1 SGHTA, CDR2 FQGNSA. The CDR3 spells CASSWGQRGGLAKNIQYF. CDR3 nucleotide sequence: TGTGCCAGCAGCTGGGGGCAGCGGGGGGGCCTCGCCAAAAACATTCAGTACTTC.

This chain uses TRBV4-1 with TRBJ2-7, with a possible D match to TRBD2 (6 bases). V was trimmed by 4 bases and J by 0 bases, leaving 16 bases between them. The germline CDR1 and CDR2 sequences are MGHRA and YSYEKL. The CDR3 covers 16 residues. CDR3 residues: CASSLSREAYSYEQYF. For the CDR3, the DNA is TGCGCCAGCAGCCTTTCAAGGGAGGCTTACTCCTACGAGCAGTACTTC.

The chain couples TRBV7-3 to TRBJ2-5; 13 positions match TRBD2. V gave up 2 bases and J gave up 6 bases; unmatched junction bases: 6. Looked up from germline, CDR1 is SGHTA and CDR2 is FQGTGA. This CDR3 has 16 amino acids. CDR3 residues: CASSLGGLAGVQTQYF. The CDR3 DNA reads TGTGCCAGCAGCTTAGGCGGACTAGCGGGAGTTCAGACCCAGTACTTC.

The chain has TRBV4-2 and TRBJ2-5; 8 positions agree with TRBD1. This CDR3 is built from 17 residues. Trimming at V came to 0 bases and at J to 3 bases, leaving 9 bases not matched to a gene. Per germline, CDR1 LGHNA and CDR2 YNFKEQ. The DNA of the CDR3 is TGTGCCAGCAGCCAAGAGCCTGGGACAGGCCTCGAAGAGACCCAGTACTTC. Encoded protein: CASSQEPGTGLEETQYF.

The chain is built from TRBV7-3 and TRBJ2-5; 7 bases align to TRBD1. CDR3 length: 13 amino acids. Germline V gene data show CDR1 as SGHTA and CDR2 as FQGTGA. The V gene end was trimmed by 5 bases and the J gene end by 5 bases; junction bases not matched to a gene: 5. The CDR3 DNA reads TGTGCCAGCAGCCTCCGACAGGGTGAGACCCAGTACTTC. This encodes CASSLRQGETQYF.

The V call is TRBV5-8, the J call TRBJ1-5; D not resolved. This CDR3 spans 16 amino acids. Germline CDR1 reads SGHTS; CDR2 reads YDEGEE. Trimming took 7 bases from V and 4 from J, leaving 21 bases between them. The CDR3 region is CASASRAGLLNQPQHF. For the CDR3, the DNA is TGTGCCAGCGCCTCCAGAGCGGGTCTTCTGAATCAGCCCCAGCATTTT.

This chain links TRBV10-2 with TRBJ2-7; D remains ambiguous. Between the trimmed V and J ends, which lost 4 bases and 5 bases, there was a span of 9 bases. This CDR3 has 12 amino acids. Germline V gene data show CDR1 as WSHSY and CDR2 as SAAADI. The CDR3 DNA reads as TGCGCCAGCAGTGGTTGGCAGGACGAGCAGTACTTC. It yields the protein CASSGWQDEQYF.

This chain connects TRBV7-9 to TRBJ1-3; TRBD1 agrees at 11 bases. J lost 7 bases, V lost 5 bases, and 7 bases had no gene match. The germline gives CDR1 SEHNR, CDR2 FQNEAQ (reference sequence). The CDR3 contains 15 residues. CDR3 residues: CASSLGQGERNTIYF. The CDR3 nucleotides are TGTGCCAGCAGCCTGGGACAGGGGGAGAGGAACACCATATATTTT.